This TCR beta chain was found in a study of identifying expanded T cells in peripheral blood. Study-wide points: Across healthy donors, higher total template counts meant significantly greater roughly 2-week count variance. Technical replicates showed roughly 1.2 changed clones; two weeks 15 to 20; four weeks 19.

This CDR3 spans 15 amino acids. CDR1 is SGHNT, CDR2 YENEEA, per germline. Losses at the gene ends were 4 bases for V and 8 bases for J; bases not matched to a gene: 9. Repertoires were generated with immunoSEQ multiplex PCR, while TCRdb's copy carries only in-frame clones and drops some. This repertoire shows about 78,000 clones, just under 85% found once; its top ten account for approximately 20%. About this clone: Its antigen is unidentified.

During the collection period, no donor immune events like infections were recorded. The sequenced sample consisted of blood. The chain combines TRBV11-3 with TRBJ2-1; 9 bases match TRBD1. This receptor was obtained from a person aged 18-70 years in good health. The CDR3 DNA is TGTGCCAGCAGCTGGGGGACAGGGACGGGCTATGAGCAGTTCTTC. Translated: CASSWGTGTGYEQFF.